A single T cell receptor (beta chain) is shown here with its context. Its antigen has not been determined. Base quality data are lacking; no much larger clone is found one base away. These data belong to a study of PD-1 blockade in classical Hodgkin lymphoma (dated by TCRdb to the early 2020s). About the full investigation: Nivolumab dosing was 3 mg/kg intravenously every 2 weeks, continuing until either disease progression or unacceptable toxicity. The study used TCR beta sequencing and CyTOF to define a peripheral blood immune signature of response to PD-1 blockade in classical Hodgkin lymphoma. The paper as a whole reports these results and caveats: Baseline TCR diversity was reported as lower in newly diagnosed patients than in healthy donors, and lower still in relapsed/refractory patients. CD4+ but not CD8+ TCR diversity rose significantly by C4D1 (p=0.0027 vs p=0.16), most apparent in complete responders (p=0.02). Trial patients achieving complete response had baseline diversity similar to newly diagnosed patients, whereas partial responders and progressors had significantly lower diversity. The study was restricted to a single clinical trial cohort, and the causes of repertoire differences, possibly disease activity or prior therapy, were left undefined. Patients starting nivolumab less than 1 year after ASCT had lower diversity and were excluded from later analyses to avoid confounding by immune reconstitution.

The time point label, read with the paper, signifies: cycle 2 day 1 (C2D1) of nivolumab. All trial patients had relapsed after autologous stem cell transplantation, with cohorts A, B and C differing in prior brentuximab vedotin exposure. The trial cohort was composed of under 70 patients with relapsed/refractory classical Hodgkin lymphoma, for whom complete response, partial response or progressive disease was recorded as best overall response. Trial patients were treated with single-agent nivolumab in the multi-cohort phase II CheckMate 205 trial. An independent review committee assessed best overall response using the 2007 International Working Group response criteria. Trial PBMCs were collected just before the start of nivolumab (C1D1) and during therapy at cycle 2 day 1 and cycle 4 day 1. Peripheral blood was collected in 8 mL Vacutainer Cell Preparation Tubes, from which PBMCs were isolated by centrifugation and then cryopreserved.

The germline V gene (reference sequence) specifies SGHNT as CDR1 and YYREEE as CDR2. V ends up 2 bases short and J 7 bases short, with an unmatched junction base count of 7. The CDR3 goes from the cysteine to the phenylalanine over 15 residues. Of the read, only the CDR3 DNA is kept; its 45 bases are in frame from base 1. The Qiagen DNeasy kit was used to extract genomic DNA from unsorted PBMCs and from the negatively selected CD4+ and CD8+ fractions. TCR beta CDR3 regions were amplified by immunoSEQ multiplex PCR using primers annealing to V and J segments. A synthetic immune receptor repertoire was used to minimize amplification bias, and any remaining bias was removed computationally after sequencing. As for how the authors treated the data: Custom Python scripts were used to quantify repertoire diversity as the Shannon entropy index. Unsorted, CD4+ and CD8+ repertoires were analyzed separately, except for combined analyses in which CD4+ and CD8+ sequences were merged in silico. Clonal expansion was defined as a frequency increase of at least 2-fold after treatment compared with C1D1, and clones undetected at baseline were assigned a pseudocount of 0.5. Singleton clones were defined as clones with 0 or 1 copy at C1D1, and non-singleton clones were defined as clones with 2 or more copies. Clones expanded in unsorted samples were assigned a CD4+, CD8+ or unknown annotation through matching of protein sequences in sorted samples from the same patient. Wilcoxon tests were applied to paired samples to test diversity changes from C1D1 to C4D1. TCRdb provides this immuneACCESS table in a form limited to in-frame rearrangements. Some clones are lacking; in checked studies, under half of them reflect an unresolved V gene, and why the rest are absent is not known. V and J calls and clone size follow that table, whereas D and trimming were derived from the DNA. The sample table contains 25,000 to 35,000 clones; only one count was recorded for around four fifths of them. The leading ten clones occupy about a fifth of the sample.

The TCR originated in a human donor with classical Hodgkin lymphoma. Rearrangement joined TRBV5-4 to TRBJ2-1, with TRBD2 matching 9 junction bases. The specimen comprised peripheral blood mononuclear cells (PBMCs), sampled before the second cycle of nivolumab. The CDR3 protein sequence reads: CASSLRGLARNEQFF. In nucleotides, the sequence is TGTGCCAGCAGCTTACGAGGACTAGCGAGAAATGAGCAGTTCTTC.